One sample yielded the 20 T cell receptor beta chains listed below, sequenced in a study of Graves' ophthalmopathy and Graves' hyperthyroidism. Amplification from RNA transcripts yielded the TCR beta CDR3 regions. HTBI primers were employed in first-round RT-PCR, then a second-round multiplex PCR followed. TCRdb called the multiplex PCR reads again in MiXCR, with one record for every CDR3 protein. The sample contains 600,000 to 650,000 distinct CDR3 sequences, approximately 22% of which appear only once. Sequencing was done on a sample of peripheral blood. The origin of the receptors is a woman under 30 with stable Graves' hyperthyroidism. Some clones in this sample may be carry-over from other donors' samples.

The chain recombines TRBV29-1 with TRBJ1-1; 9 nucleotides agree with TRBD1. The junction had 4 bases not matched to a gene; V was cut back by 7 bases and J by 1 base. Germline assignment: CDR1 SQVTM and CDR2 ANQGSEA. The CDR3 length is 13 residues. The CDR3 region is CSAGTGSNTEAFF. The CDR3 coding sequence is TGCAGCGCCGGGACAGGGTCGAACACTGAAGCTTTCTTT. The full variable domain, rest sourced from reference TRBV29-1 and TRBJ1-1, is SAVISQKPSRDICQRGTSLTIQCQVDSQVTMMFWYRQQPGQSLTLIATANQGSEATYESGFVIDKFPISRPNLTFSTLTVSNMSPEDSSIYLCSAGTGSNTEAFFGQGTRLTVV.

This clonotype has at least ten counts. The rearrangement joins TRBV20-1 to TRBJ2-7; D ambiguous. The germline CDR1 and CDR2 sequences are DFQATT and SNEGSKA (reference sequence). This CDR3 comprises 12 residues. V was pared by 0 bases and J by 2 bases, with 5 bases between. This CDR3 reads CSARDLTYEQYF. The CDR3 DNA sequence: TGCAGTGCTAGAGACCTCACCTACGAGCAGTACTTC.

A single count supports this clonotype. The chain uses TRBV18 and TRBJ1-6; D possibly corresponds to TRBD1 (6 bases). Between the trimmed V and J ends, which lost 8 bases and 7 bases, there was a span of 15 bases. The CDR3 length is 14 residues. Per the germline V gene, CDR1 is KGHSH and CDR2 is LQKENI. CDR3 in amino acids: CASKNGQLNSPLHF. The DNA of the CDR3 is TGTGCCAGCAAGAACGGACAGTTAAATTCACCCCTCCACTTT.

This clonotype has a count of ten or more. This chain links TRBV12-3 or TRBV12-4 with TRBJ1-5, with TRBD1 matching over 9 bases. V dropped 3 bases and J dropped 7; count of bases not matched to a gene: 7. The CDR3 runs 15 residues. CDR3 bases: TGTGCCAGCAGTTTCGGGACAGGGTCAAGCCAGCCCCAGCATTTT. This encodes CASSFGTGSSQPQHF.

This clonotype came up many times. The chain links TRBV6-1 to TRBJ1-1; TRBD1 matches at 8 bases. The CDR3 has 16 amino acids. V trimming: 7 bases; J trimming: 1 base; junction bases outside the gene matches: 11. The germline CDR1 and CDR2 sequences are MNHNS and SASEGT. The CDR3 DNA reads TGTGCCAGCAACCCAGGGGGCGGGGGTCGGAACACTGAAGCTTTCTTT. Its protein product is CASNPGGGGRNTEAFF.

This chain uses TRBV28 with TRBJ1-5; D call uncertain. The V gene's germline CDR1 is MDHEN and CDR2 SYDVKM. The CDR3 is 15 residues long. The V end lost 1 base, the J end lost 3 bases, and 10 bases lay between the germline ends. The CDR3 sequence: CASSLLRAANQPQHF. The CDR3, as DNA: TGTGCCAGCAGTTTATTAAGGGCCGCCAATCAGCCCCAGCATTTT.

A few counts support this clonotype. CDR3 loop: CASSPTPGQDYGYTF. The CDR3 coding sequence is TGCGCCAGCAGCCCTACCCCGGGACAGGACTATGGCTACACCTTC. The gene calls are TRBV5-1 and TRBJ1-2, with 8 bases fitting TRBD1. Germline lookup yields CDR1 SGHRS and CDR2 YFSETQ. Trimming at V came to 4 bases and at J to 3 bases, leaving 8 bases not matched to a gene. CDR3 length: 15 amino acids.

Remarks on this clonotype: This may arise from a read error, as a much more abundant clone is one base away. The CDR3 here is CANSGTYDSRNTIYF. CDR3 bases: TGTGCCAACAGCGGGACATACGACTCTAGAAACACCATATATTTT. The rearrangement joins TRBV2 to TRBJ1-3; D may be TRBD1 (6 bases). Per germline, CDR1 SNHLY and CDR2 FYNNEI. This CDR3 is 15 amino acids long.

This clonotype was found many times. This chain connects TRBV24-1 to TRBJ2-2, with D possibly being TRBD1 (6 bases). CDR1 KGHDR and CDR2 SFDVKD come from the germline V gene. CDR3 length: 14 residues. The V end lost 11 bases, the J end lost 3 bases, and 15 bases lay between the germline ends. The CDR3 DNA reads TGTGCCATCGCGGCAGGGGCGGACACCGGGGAGCTGTTTTTT. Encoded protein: CAIAAGADTGELFF.

CDR3 nucleotides: TGCGCCAGCAGCTTTGGACTTTATAGCAATCAGCCCCAGCATTTT. Residues: CASSFGLYSNQPQHF. The chain recombines TRBV4-1 with TRBJ1-5, with D unclear. The CDR3 has 15 amino acids. The germline V gene has CDR1 MGHRA and CDR2 YSYEKL. Trimming cost V 5 bases and J 0 bases, with 11 bases left between them.

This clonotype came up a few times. For the CDR3, the DNA is TGCGCCAGCAGTGAGTCCCAGCCCGGGGAGCTGTTTTTT. Protein: CASSESQPGELFF. The chain combines TRBV10-2 with TRBJ2-2; the D is unclear. This CDR3 region has 13 residues. Germline V gene sequence: CDR1 WSHSY, CDR2 SAAADI. Trimming stripped 0 bases from V and 6 bases from J, with 5 bases between.

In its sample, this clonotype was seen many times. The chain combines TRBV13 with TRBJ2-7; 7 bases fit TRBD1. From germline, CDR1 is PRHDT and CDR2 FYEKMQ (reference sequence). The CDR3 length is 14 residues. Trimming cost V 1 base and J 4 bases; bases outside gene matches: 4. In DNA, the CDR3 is TGTGCCAGCAGCTTAGCCAACAGGGGATACGAGCAGTACTTC. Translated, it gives CASSLANRGYEQYF.

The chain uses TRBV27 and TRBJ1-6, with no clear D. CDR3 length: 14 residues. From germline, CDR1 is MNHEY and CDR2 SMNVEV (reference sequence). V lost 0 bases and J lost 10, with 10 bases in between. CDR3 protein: CASSLSPRLSPLHF. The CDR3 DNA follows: TGTGCCAGCAGTTTATCGCCGCGTTTATCACCCCTCCACTTT.

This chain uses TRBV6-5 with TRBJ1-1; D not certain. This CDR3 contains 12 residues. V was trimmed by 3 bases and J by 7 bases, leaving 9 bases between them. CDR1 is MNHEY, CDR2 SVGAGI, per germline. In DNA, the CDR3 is TGTGCCAGCAGTTATGGGTATAATGAAGCTTTCTTT. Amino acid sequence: CASSYGYNEAFF.

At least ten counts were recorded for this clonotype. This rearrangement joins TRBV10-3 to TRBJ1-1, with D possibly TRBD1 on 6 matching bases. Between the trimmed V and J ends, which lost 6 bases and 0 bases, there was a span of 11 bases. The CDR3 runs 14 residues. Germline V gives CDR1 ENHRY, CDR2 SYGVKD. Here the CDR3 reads CAISRQAMNTEAFF. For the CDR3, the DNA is TGTGCCATCAGCAGACAGGCGATGAACACTGAAGCTTTCTTT.

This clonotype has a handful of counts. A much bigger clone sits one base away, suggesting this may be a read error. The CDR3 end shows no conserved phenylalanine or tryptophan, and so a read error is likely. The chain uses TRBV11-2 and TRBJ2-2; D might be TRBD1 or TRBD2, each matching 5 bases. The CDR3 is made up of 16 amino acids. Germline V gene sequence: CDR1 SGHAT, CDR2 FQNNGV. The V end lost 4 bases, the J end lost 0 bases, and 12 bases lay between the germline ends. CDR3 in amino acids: CASSSGATTNTGELFL. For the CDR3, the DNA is TGTGCCAGCAGCTCCGGGGCCACGACGAACACCGGGGAGCTGTTTTTG.

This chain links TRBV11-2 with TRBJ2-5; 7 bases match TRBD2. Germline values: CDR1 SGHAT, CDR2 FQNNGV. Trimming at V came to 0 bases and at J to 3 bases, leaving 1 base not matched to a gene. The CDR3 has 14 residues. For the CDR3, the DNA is TGTGCCAGCAGCTTAGACCTAGCGGAAGAGACCCAGTACTTC. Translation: CASSLDLAEETQYF.

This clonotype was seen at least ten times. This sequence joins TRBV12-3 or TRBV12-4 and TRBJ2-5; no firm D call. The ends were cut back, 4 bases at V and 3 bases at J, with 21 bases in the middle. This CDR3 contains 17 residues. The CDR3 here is CASSYHTPGPPKETQYF. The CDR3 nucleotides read TGTGCCAGCAGTTACCACACGCCAGGACCACCCAAAGAGACCCAGTACTTC.

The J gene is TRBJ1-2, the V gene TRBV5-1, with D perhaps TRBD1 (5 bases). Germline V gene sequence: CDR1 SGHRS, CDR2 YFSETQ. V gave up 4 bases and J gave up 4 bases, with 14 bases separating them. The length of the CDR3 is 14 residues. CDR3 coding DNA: TGCGCCAGCAGCCCAGGGCCCGACTCCTATGGCTACACCTTC. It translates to CASSPGPDSYGYTF.

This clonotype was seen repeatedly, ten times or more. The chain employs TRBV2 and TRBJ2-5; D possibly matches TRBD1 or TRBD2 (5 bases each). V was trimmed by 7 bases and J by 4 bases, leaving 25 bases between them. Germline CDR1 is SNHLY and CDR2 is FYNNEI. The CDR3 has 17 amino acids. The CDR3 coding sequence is TGTGCCAGCATGGGTGGTCAGGGAGTCTCTTCAGGAGAGACCCAGTACTTC. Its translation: CASMGGQGVSSGETQYF.